The present TCR beta chain was sequenced within a study of T cell responses to AZD1222 COVID-19 vaccine. A note on this clone: Its target is unknown.

Points from the study as a whole: The study found vaccine-associated CD4 TCRs spanning spike, dominant at 160-218 and 743-854. Most donors were white British and more were female, and clonal diversity was possibly underestimated. Receipt of two AZD1222 doses was followed by a rise in Spike-specific TCR breadth and depth.

Assay: immunoSEQ multiplex PCR; the TCRdb copy retains only in-frame clones and omits some. The data show about 210,000 clones, 94% seen once. The sequence was obtained from an adult who received the MenACWY meningococcal vaccine as a control. Here the sequenced sample was peripheral blood, taken 28 days after the second dose of the MenACWY control vaccine.

CDR3 sequence reads: CASSGTTGYEQYF. CDR3 in DNA: TGTGCCAGCAGCGGGACTACGGGCTACGAGCAGTACTTC. The chain is built from TRBV28 and TRBJ2-7; TRBD2 matches 7 bases. CDR1 and CDR2 from the germline V gene are MDHEN and SYDVKM. V lost 6 bases, J lost 3 bases, and 5 bases stayed unmatched. The CDR3 runs to 13 residues.